The 9 T cell receptor beta chains in this list originate from one sample, sequenced in a study of blood T cells in healthy people across ages. For the second PCR, which ran for roughly 7 to 11 cycles, a sample-barcoded 5' primer and a J-beta primer mix were used. TCRdb re-analysed the 5' RACE reads in MiXCR, keeping a single row per CDR3 protein. The sample yields 500,000 to 600,000 distinct CDR3 sequences, 27% seen once. Sequences were obtained from blood. These receptors were taken from an older woman in good health.

The V call is TRBV20-1, the J call TRBJ2-3; 12 bases are shared with TRBD2. The CDR3 is 14 residues long. The V gene's germline CDR1 is DFQATT and CDR2 SNEGSKA (reference sequence). The trim removed 6 bases at V and 4 bases at J, leaving 5 bases unmatched. CDR3 DNA sequence: TGCAGTGCCACCGGACTAGCGGGGTCAGATACGCAGTATTTT. It specifies CSATGLAGSDTQYF.

In DNA, the CDR3 is TGTGCCAGCAGTTTGAGGGGGGACCGAAAGAGAGAGCAGTACTTC. This codes for CASSLRGDRKREQYF. V usage is TRBV6-5 and J usage is TRBJ2-7; D may correspond to TRBD1 or TRBD2 (6 bases each). This CDR3 has 15 residues. V was pared by 4 bases and J by 7 bases, with 20 bases between. Germline assignment: CDR1 MNHEY and CDR2 SVGAGI.

The chain has TRBV20-1 and TRBJ1-6; D unresolved. Germline CDR1 reads DFQATT; CDR2 reads SNEGSKA (reference sequence). The CDR3 loop spans 15 amino acids. V was pared by 6 bases and J by 4 bases, with 16 bases between. This CDR3 reads CSAPQESLYNSPLHF. DNA of the CDR3: TGCAGTGCCCCGCAGGAGAGTCTATATAATTCACCCCTCCACTTT.

This chain uses TRBV7-9 with TRBJ1-4, with TRBD1 as a possible D gene (5 bases). The CDR3 spans 18 residues. Trimming pared 5 bases from V and 0 bases from J, leaving 19 bases between. Germline CDR1 SEHNR, CDR2 FQNEAQ (reference sequence). CDR3 residues: CASSQQVLKLATNEKLFF. CDR3 DNA: TGTGCCAGCAGCCAACAGGTTTTAAAGCTCGCAACTAATGAAAAACTGTTTTTT.

In this sample, this clonotype turned up a few times. The chain uses TRBV10-3 and TRBJ2-7; maybe TRBD2 (6 bases). This CDR3 contains 14 residues. Trimming took 6 bases from V and 3 from J, leaving 15 bases between them. Germline V gives CDR1 ENHRY, CDR2 SYGVKD. The CDR3 reads CAIRAGGALYEQYF. Written as DNA, the CDR3 is TGTGCCATCAGAGCGGGCGGGGCCCTCTACGAGCAGTACTTC.

The CDR3, as DNA: TGTGCCAGCAGCTTAACCGCAGGGGGCGTAGGCTACACCTTC. It specifies CASSLTAGGVGYTF. The chain carries TRBV7-3 and TRBJ1-2; 8 bases line up with TRBD1. Unmatched junction bases numbered 5, after V lost 0 bases and J lost 8 bases. Germline V gene data show CDR1 as SGHTA and CDR2 as FQGTGA. The CDR3 spans 14 residues. Drawing the rest from reference TRBV7-3 and TRBJ1-2, the complete variable domain is GAGVSQTPSNKVTEKGKYVELRCDPISGHTALYWYRQSLGQGPEFLIYFQGTGAADDSGLPNDRFFAVRPEGSVSTLKIQRTERGDSAVYLCASSLTAGGVGYTFGSGTRLTVV.

As for this clonotype: A read error may account for a junction end that differs from germline. The rearrangement links TRBV27 to TRBJ2-6; D is unclear. There are 13 residues in the CDR3. Germline V lookup: CDR1 MNHEY, CDR2 SMNVEV (reference sequence). The CDR3 region is CAGSFSGANVLTF. In nucleotides, the CDR3 is TGTGCCGGCAGTTTTTCTGGGGCCAACGTCCTGACTTTC.

The rearrangement joins TRBV4-1 to TRBJ1-1; D is unclear. The CDR3 totals 16 residues. Germline V CDR1 and CDR2: MGHRA, YSYEKL. V was pared by 1 base and J by 4 bases, with 16 bases between. As DNA, the CDR3 is TGCGCCAGCAGCCAAGGGCCAGCCCCCTCGGGCACTGAAGCTTTCTTT. This codes for CASSQGPAPSGTEAFF.

The sample holds a few counts of this clonotype. This CDR3 is CASSFDGSPLHF. In DNA, the CDR3 is TGTGCCAGCAGCTTCGATGGATCACCCCTCCACTTT. The V gene is TRBV7-6, the J gene TRBJ1-6, with D unclear. V was pared by 3 bases and J by 10 bases, with 7 bases between. The length of the CDR3 is 12 residues. Germline V gene lookup returns CDR1 SGHVS and CDR2 FNYEAQ.